The T cell receptor beta chain under discussion was sequenced for a study of T cells in Graves' hyperthyroidism and ophthalmopathy. About the study: Blood from the periphery was taken at initial diagnosis, before any treatment. Study-wide findings and caveats: A model built on 13 V-J features separated ophthalmopathy from stable hyperthyroidism. Most thyroid-expanded clonotypes above 0.001 were also found in blood.

Ten or more counts support this clonotype. The antigen is unknown. Template material for amplifying TCR beta CDR3 regions consisted of RNA transcripts. Initially, a first-round RT-PCR of the TCR CDR3 employed the HTBI primer set. From the multiplex PCR reads, TCRdb called clonotypes with MiXCR, one entry per CDR3 protein. The sample yields hundreds of thousands of distinct CDR3 sequences, over 10% seen once. Graves' hyperthyroidism was deemed stable absent ophthalmopathy progression within 18 months. Germline V lookup: CDR1 SEHNR, CDR2 FQNEAQ (reference sequence). Trimming removed 5 bases at V and 4 bases at J, with 12 bases between. This CDR3 is built from 15 residues.

This clonotype was obtained from a woman younger than 35 with Graves' hyperthyroidism. V is TRBV7-9 and J is TRBJ2-6, with TRBD2 as a possible D gene (6 bases). Sequencing was performed on blood. The CDR3 sequence is CASSPRGGGANVLTF. CDR3 nucleotides: TGTGCCAGCAGCCCCCGAGGAGGGGGGGCCAACGTCCTGACTTTC. Complete variable domain (other parts from reference TRBV7-9 and TRBJ2-6): DTGVSQNPRHKITKRGQNVTFRCDPISEHNRLYWYRQTLGQGPEFLTYFQNEAQLEKSRLLSDRFSAERPKGSFSTLEIQRTEQGDSAMYLCASSPRGGGANVLTFGAGSRLTVL.